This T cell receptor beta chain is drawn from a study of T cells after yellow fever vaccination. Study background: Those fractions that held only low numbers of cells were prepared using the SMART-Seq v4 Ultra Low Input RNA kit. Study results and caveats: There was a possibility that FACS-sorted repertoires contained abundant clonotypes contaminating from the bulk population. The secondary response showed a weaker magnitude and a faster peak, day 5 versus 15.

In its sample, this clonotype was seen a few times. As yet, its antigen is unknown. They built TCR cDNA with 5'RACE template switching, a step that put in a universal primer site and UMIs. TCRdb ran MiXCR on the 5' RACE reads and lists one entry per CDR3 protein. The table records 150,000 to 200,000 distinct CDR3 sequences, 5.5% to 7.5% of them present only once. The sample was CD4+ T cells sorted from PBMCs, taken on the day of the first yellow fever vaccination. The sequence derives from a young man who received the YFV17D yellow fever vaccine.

The CDR3 spells CSARQGSNYGYTF. DNA of the CDR3: TGCAGTGCTAGACAAGGCTCTAACTATGGCTACACCTTC. This chain joins TRBV20-1 and TRBJ1-2, with unresolved D. The V gene's germline CDR1 is DFQATT and CDR2 SNEGSKA (reference sequence). CDR3 length: 13 residues. V lost 2 bases and J lost 0, with 7 bases in between.